This T cell receptor beta chain was identified in a study of T cell responses to AZD1222 COVID-19 vaccine. It was second doses at about 4 or about 12 weeks that were pooled. The repertoire was sequenced with immunoSEQ multiplex PCR; TCRdb's copy has only in-frame clones and lacks some. The sample contains 140,000 or so clones, more than 85% of which appear only once. CDR1 is SGHDN, CDR2 FVKESK, per germline. This CDR3 is 12 amino acids long. The ends were cut back, 3 bases at V and 9 bases at J, with 9 bases in the middle. The input for sequencing was peripheral blood, taken 28 days after the second AZD1222 dose. This chain uses TRBV14 with TRBJ2-1; D not certain. The origin of this receptor is an adult who received the AZD1222 COVID-19 vaccine. The CDR3 region has the DNA TGTGCCAGCAGCCAGTCTACAAGTGAGCAGTTCTTC. This gives the protein CASSQSTSEQFF.